This section outlines one T cell receptor (beta chain) sequence together with its context. This entry comes from a study of control samples from healthy donors and cancer patients. The germline V gene has CDR1 DFQATT and CDR2 SNEGSKA (reference sequence). J was trimmed by 0 bases and V by 3 bases; bases with no gene match: 6. This CDR3 is 16 amino acids long. The data were produced by immunoSEQ multiplex PCR, yet TCRdb's version contains in-frame clones alone and is incomplete. The table lists under 80,000 clones, nearly 85% of them singletons. What was sequenced was blood. J is TRBJ2-3 and V is TRBV20-1; 10 bases align to TRBD2. This receptor was identified in a man over 45 in good health. In DNA form, the CDR3 reads TGCAGTGCTAGTGGAGATAGCGGGAGGAGCACAGATACGCAGTATTTT. Translation: CSASGDSGRSTDTQYF.